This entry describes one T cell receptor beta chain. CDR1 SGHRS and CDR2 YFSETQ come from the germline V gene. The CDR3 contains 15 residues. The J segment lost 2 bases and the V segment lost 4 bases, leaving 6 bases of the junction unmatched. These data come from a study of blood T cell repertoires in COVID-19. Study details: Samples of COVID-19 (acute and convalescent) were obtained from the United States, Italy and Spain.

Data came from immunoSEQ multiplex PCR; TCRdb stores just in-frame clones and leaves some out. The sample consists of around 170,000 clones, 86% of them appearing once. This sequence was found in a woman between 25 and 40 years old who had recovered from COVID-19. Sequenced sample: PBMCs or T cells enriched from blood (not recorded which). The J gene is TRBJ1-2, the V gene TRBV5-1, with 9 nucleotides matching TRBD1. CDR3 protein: CASSPGQGRNYGYTF. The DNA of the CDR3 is TGCGCCAGCAGCCCGGGACAGGGTAGGAACTATGGCTACACCTTC.